Listed below are T cell receptor beta chains from one sample, sequenced in a study of cytomegalovirus exposure and HLA in healthy donors. Generated by immunoSEQ multiplex PCR, the TCRdb table keeps only in-frame clones and is missing some. This table lists about 140,000 clones. Sequencing was carried out using PBMCs. These receptors were collected from a male donor in good health and CMV-seronegative. The CDR3 runs from the conserved cysteine through the conserved F or W. Each record gives: V gene, CDR3 protein.

>TRBV4-2
CASSVRGGTDTQYF
>TRBV6-1
CASSEGTAGRETQYF
>TRBV11-3
CASSVQENTEAFF
>TRBV9
CASSPSPQRTGELFF
>TRBV30
CAWSDRTGFLETQYF
>TRBV5-6
CASSIRDRINYGYTF
>TRBV19
CASIASGANVLTF
>TRBV7-2
CASSPRTSGGAPNEQFF
>TRBV7-9
CASSETGWSGNTIYF
>TRBV27
CASRPGTERSSYNSPLHF
>TRBV5-6
CASSLGQGATEAFF
>TRBV4-1
CASSQGLSGSYNEQFF
>TRBV19
CASPPRSGRAFDEQFF
>TRBV4-2
CASSQRGGTDTQYF
>TRBV28
CASSLGGAPPDTQYF
>TRBV18
CASSPPGTGGAGEAFF
>TRBV6-5
CASSRIAGEGDEQFF
>TRBV6-1
CASSDLLTGELFF
>TRBV15
CATSSGAGEGVGEKLFF
>TRBV27
CASSLGTGGARNTEAFF
>TRBV19
CASSIVGSGGVNSYNEQFF
>TRBV19
CASSHPGQNTYNEQFF
>TRBV11-2
CASGVGQGAGETQYF
>TRBV4-2
CASSQDRGGNGYTF
>TRBV18
CASSPLAEQGSGNTIYF
>TRBV6-6
CASSVTASPSYGYTF
>TRBV11-1
CASSAPTLGSGYTF
>TRBV7-8
CASSLGTGVLAKNIQYF
>TRBV7-8
CASSYPGSPATTDTQYF
>TRBV5-4
CASSLDFGGTEAFF
>TRBV19
CASSIPRYQPQHF
>TRBV7-9
CASSPLPGNVPGELFF
>TRBV7-2
CASSQVGTGDWETQYF
>TRBV28
CASSEASSSGANVLTF
>TRBV5-6
CASRSTGTLAEAFF
>TRBV27
CASSFGRSDEQYF
>TRBV5-6
CASSSYHRTREKLFF
>TRBV30
CAWRTGQADYTF
>TRBV4-3
CASSQAAGGAYEQYF
>TRBV14
CASSQARRLGNTIYF
>TRBV7-9
CASSLARGGYGAYEQYF
>TRBV5-1
CASSLTGNTEAFF
>TRBV27
CASRGQLSNQPQHF
>TRBV19
CASSVTGGLNTEAFF
>TRBV9
CASSGGPENTEAFF
>TRBV19
CASSTQGGYEQYF
>TRBV6-1
CASSNDWGGEQFF
>TRBV4-3
CASSQEVGTGYRYTF
>TRBV4-3
CASSHPPGRENTEAFF